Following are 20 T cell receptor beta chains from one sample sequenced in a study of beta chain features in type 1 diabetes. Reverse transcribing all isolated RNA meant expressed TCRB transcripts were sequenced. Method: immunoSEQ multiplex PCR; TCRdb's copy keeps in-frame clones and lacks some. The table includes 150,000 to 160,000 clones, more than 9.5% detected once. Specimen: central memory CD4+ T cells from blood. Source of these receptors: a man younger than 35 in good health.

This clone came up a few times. CDR3 sequence reads: CASSPRTGQETQYF. The DNA of the CDR3 is TGTGCCAGCTCACCGAGGACAGGACAAGAGACCCAGTACTTC. This chain links TRBV18 with TRBJ2-5; 7 bases align to TRBD1. Looked up from germline, CDR1 is KGHSH and CDR2 is LQKENI. This CDR3 has 14 residues. Trimming removed 3 bases from V and 2 bases from J; junction bases left unmatched: 3.

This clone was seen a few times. CDR3 nucleotide sequence: TGCAGTGCGGGGATGAACTATGGCTACACCTTC. It codes for CSAGMNYGYTF. The chain couples TRBV20-1 to TRBJ1-2; D gene unclear. Trimming left V 6 bases short and J 2 bases short, with 7 bases between. The CDR3 is 11 residues long. The V gene's germline CDR1 is DFQATT and CDR2 SNEGSKA (reference sequence).

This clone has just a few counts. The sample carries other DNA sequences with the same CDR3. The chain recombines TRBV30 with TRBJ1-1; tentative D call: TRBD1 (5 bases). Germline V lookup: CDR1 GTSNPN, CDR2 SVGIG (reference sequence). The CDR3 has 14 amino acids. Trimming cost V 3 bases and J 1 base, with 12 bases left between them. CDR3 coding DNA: TGTGCCTGGAGCCCGGGACTGCCGAACACTGAAGCTTTCTTT. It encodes CAWSPGLPNTEAFF.

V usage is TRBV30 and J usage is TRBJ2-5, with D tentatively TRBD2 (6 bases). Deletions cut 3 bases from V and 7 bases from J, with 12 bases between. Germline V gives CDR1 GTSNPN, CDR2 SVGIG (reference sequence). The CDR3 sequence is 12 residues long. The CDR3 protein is CAWSGGTMTQYF. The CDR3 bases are TGTGCCTGGAGCGGAGGGACGATGACCCAGTACTTC.

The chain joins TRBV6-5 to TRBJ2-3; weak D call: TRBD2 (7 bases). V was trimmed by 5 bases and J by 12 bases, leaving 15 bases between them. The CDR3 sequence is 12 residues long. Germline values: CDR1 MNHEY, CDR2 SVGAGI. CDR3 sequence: CASSNRGGPQYF. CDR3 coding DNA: TGTGCCAGCAGTAACCGCGGGGGCCCTCAGTATTTT.

The CDR3 here is CASSVGIPPVYGYTF. The CDR3, as DNA: TGTGCCAGCAGCGTAGGGATCCCCCCGGTCTATGGCTACACCTTC. This chain connects TRBV9 to TRBJ1-2; D not resolved. This CDR3 spans 15 amino acids. CDR1 and CDR2 from the germline V gene are SGDLS and YYNGEE. V dropped 0 bases and J dropped 4 bases, with 13 bases sitting between them.

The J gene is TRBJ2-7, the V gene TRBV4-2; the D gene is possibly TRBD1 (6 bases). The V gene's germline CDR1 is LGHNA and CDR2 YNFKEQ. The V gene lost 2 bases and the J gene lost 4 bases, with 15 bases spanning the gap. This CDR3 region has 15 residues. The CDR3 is CASSQRGDTRYEQYF. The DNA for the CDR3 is TGTGCCAGCAGCCAAAGAGGGGACACCCGATACGAGCAGTACTTC.

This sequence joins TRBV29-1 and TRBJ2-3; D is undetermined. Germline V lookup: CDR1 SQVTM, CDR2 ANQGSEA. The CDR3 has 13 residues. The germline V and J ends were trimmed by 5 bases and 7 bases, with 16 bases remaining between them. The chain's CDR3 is CSVFPSGMNTQYF. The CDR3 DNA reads TGCAGCGTTTTCCCATCCGGAATGAATACGCAGTATTTT.

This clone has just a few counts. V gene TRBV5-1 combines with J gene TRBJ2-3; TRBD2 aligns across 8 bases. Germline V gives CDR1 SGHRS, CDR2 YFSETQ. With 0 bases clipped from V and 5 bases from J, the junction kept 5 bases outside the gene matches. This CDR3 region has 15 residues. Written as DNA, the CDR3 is TGCGCCAGCAGCTTGGAGCGGGAGTGGCAAGATACGCAGTATTTT. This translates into CASSLEREWQDTQYF.

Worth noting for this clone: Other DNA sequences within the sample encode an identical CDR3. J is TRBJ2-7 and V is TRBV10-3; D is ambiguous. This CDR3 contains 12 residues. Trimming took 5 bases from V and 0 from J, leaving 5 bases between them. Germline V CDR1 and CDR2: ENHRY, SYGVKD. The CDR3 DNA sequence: TGTGCCATCAGTCCCAGCTCCTACGAGCAGTACTTC. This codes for CAISPSSYEQYF.

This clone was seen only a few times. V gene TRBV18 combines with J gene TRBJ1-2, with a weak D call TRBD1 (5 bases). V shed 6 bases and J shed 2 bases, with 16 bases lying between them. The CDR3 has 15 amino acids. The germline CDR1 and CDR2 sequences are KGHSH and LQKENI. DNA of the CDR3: TGTGCCAGCTCTCCCGACATAAAGGGGAACTATGGCTACACCTTC. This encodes CASSPDIKGNYGYTF.

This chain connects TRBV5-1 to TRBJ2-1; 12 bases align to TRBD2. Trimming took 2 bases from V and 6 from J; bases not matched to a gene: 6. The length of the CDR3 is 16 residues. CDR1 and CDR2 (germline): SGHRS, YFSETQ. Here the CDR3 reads CASSFLTSGRGNEQFF. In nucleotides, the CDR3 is TGCGCCAGCAGCTTCCTGACTAGCGGGAGAGGCAATGAGCAGTTCTTC.

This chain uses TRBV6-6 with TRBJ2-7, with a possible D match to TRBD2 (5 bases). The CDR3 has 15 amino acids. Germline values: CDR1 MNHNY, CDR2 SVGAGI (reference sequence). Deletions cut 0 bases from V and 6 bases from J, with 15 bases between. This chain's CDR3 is CASSYSRTTSSEQYF. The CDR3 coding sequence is TGTGCCAGCAGTTACTCGCGCACCACTAGTAGCGAGCAGTACTTC.

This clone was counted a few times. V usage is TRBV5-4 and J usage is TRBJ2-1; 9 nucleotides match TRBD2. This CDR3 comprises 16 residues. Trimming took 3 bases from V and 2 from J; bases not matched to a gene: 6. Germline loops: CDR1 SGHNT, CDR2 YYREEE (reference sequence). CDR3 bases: TGTGCCAGCAGCTCCCGGACTAGCGTCCCCTACAATGAGCAGTTCTTC. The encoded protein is CASSSRTSVPYNEQFF.

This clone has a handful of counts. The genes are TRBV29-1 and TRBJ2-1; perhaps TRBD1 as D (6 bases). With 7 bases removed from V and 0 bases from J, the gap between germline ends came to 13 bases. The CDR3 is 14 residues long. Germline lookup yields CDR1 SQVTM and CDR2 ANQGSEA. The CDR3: CSAGQSSSYNEQFF. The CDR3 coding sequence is TGCAGCGCTGGACAGTCCAGCTCCTACAATGAGCAGTTCTTC.

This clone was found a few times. The CDR3 DNA follows: TGTGCCAGCAGCTTAGGCCGGGAGACCCAGTACTTC. It encodes CASSLGRETQYF. This rearrangement joins TRBV11-2 to TRBJ2-5, with D unclear. Trimming removed 1 base at V and 5 bases at J, with 5 bases between. The CDR3 sequence is 12 residues long. The germline gives CDR1 SGHAT, CDR2 FQNNGV.

As DNA, the CDR3 is TGCAGCGTTCTATATGACACAGATACGCAGTATTTT. Its translation is CSVLYDTDTQYF. The J gene is TRBJ2-3, the V gene TRBV29-1, with D unresolved. Deletions cut 5 bases from V and 2 bases from J, with 8 bases between. The germline CDR1 and CDR2 sequences are SQVTM and ANQGSEA. The CDR3 sequence is 12 residues long.

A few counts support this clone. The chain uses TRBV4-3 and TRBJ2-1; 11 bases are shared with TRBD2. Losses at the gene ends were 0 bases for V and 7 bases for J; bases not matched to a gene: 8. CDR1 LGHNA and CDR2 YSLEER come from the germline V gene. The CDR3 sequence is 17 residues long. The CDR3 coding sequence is TGCGCCAGCAGCCAAGATTTGGCTAGCGGGGGGCTAAATGAGCAGTTCTTC. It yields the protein CASSQDLASGGLNEQFF.

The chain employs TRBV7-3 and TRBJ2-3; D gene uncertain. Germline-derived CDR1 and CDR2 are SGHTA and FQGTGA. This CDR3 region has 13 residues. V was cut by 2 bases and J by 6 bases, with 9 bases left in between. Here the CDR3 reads CASSLSHSDTQYF. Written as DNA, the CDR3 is TGTGCCAGCAGCTTATCCCATAGCGATACGCAGTATTTT.

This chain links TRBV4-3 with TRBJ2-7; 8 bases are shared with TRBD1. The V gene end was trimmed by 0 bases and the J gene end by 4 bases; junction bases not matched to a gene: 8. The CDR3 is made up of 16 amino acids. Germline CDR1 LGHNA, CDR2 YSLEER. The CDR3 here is CASSQDPGTGFYEQYF. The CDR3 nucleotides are TGCGCCAGCAGCCAAGACCCCGGGACAGGTTTTTACGAGCAGTACTTC.